These 18 T cell receptor beta chains came from one sample sequenced in a study of shared clonotypes between healthy human individuals. Terminally differentiated effector memory CD45RA+ cells were left out of the naive CD8 fraction, which was CD45RO-negative and positively selected for CCR7. The table came from immunoSEQ multiplex PCR; TCRdb's copy has only in-frame clones and leaves some out. The table has about 870,000 clones, roughly 92% seen once. Sequenced material: naive CD8+ T cells sorted from blood. These receptors all stem from a man aged 25-45 years in good health.

The chain joins TRBV5-1 to TRBJ2-1; 13 bases are a match to TRBD2. Germline CDR1 SGHRS, CDR2 YFSETQ. CDR3 length: 15 residues. The V segment lost 0 bases and the J segment 10 bases; nucleotides outside the gene matches: 4. For the CDR3, the DNA is TGCGCCAGCAGCTTGGAACTAGCGGGAGGGCCGGAGCAGTTCTTC. This encodes CASSLELAGGPEQFF.

The chain joins TRBV7-9 to TRBJ1-1; no clear D gene. V dropped 5 bases and J dropped 4 bases, with 17 bases sitting between them. Germline-derived CDR1 and CDR2 are SEHNR and FQNEAQ (reference sequence). The CDR3 length is 15 residues. CDR3 DNA: TGTGCCAGCAGCCCGACTGGACCTGGGCCCACTGAAGCTTTCTTT. Amino acid sequence: CASSPTGPGPTEAFF.

This rearrangement joins TRBV27 to TRBJ1-5; D is perhaps TRBD1 (5 bases). CDR1 MNHEY and CDR2 SMNVEV come from the germline V gene (reference sequence). V was clipped by 4 bases and J by 2 bases, with 18 bases between them. This CDR3 comprises 17 residues. CDR3 sequence reads: CASSSSHGDAGNQPQHF. Written as DNA, the CDR3 is TGTGCCAGCAGTTCTTCACATGGGGACGCTGGCAATCAGCCCCAGCATTTT.

This rearrangement joins TRBV11-2 to TRBJ2-1; D is unclear. Deletions cut 4 bases from V and 0 bases from J, with 10 bases between. Germline loops: CDR1 SGHAT, CDR2 FQNNGV. The CDR3 loop spans 15 amino acids. The CDR3 bases are TGTGCCAGCAGCTCCGACACGTTCTCCTACAATGAGCAGTTCTTC. Its protein product is CASSSDTFSYNEQFF.

This sequence joins TRBV19 and TRBJ1-4, with D perhaps TRBD1 (5 bases). This CDR3 comprises 12 residues. Germline values: CDR1 LNHDA, CDR2 SQIVND (reference sequence). V gave up 3 bases and J gave up 9 bases, with 8 bases separating them. The CDR3 DNA follows: TGTGCCAGTAGTATTAGGGGCCAAAAACTGTTTTTT. It translates to CASSIRGQKLFF.

The chain links TRBV7-9 to TRBJ1-1; tentatively, D is TRBD1 (5 bases). The V end was cut by 4 bases, the J end by 7 bases, with 10 bases between. This CDR3 spans 12 amino acids. Germline V gene lookup returns CDR1 SEHNR and CDR2 FQNEAQ (reference sequence). The DNA for the CDR3 is TGTGCCAGCAGCTCGGTTGGGGGTGAAGCTTTCTTT. This codes for CASSSVGGEAFF.

The rearrangement links TRBV28 to TRBJ2-2; 10 bases match TRBD2. The germline V gene has CDR1 MDHEN and CDR2 SYDVKM. Trimming at V came to 4 bases and at J to 5 bases, leaving 1 base not matched to a gene. This CDR3 is built from 14 residues. CDR3 region: CASSWTSGTGELFF. CDR3 nucleotide sequence: TGTGCCAGCAGTTGGACTAGCGGTACCGGGGAGCTGTTTTTT. Complete variable domain (other parts from reference TRBV28 and TRBJ2-2): DVKVTQSSRYLVKRTGEKVFLECVQDMDHENMFWYRQDPGLGLRLIYFSYDVKMKEKGDIPEGYSVSREKKERFSLILESASTNQTSMYLCASSWTSGTGELFFGEGSRLTVL.

The genes are TRBV6-1 and TRBJ2-4, with D perhaps matching TRBD2 (5 bases). Germline CDR1 MNHNS, CDR2 SASEGT. Trimming cost V 4 bases and J 9 bases, with 10 bases left between them. This CDR3 is 12 amino acids long. CDR3 region: CASSVSGSIQYF. The CDR3 DNA is TGTGCCAGCAGTGTCTCGGGAAGCATTCAGTACTTC.

The gene calls are TRBV10-3 and TRBJ1-1, with 7 bases aligning to TRBD1. In germline, CDR1 is ENHRY, CDR2 SYGVKD. After removal of 3 bases from V and 3 bases from J, the junction contained 10 bases not matched to a gene. This CDR3 spans 16 amino acids. The CDR3 protein is CAISERGGQKDTEAFF. In DNA, the CDR3 is TGTGCCATCAGTGAAAGGGGGGGACAGAAGGACACTGAAGCTTTCTTT.

This chain uses TRBV28 with TRBJ1-2; D remains unclear. Germline loops: CDR1 MDHEN, CDR2 SYDVKM. The CDR3 covers 16 residues. The germline V and J ends were trimmed by 1 base and 7 bases, with 19 bases remaining between them. CDR3 sequence: CASSLSRVHTAIGYTF. The CDR3 nucleotides read TGTGCCAGCAGTTTATCCCGGGTGCACACGGCTATTGGCTACACCTTC.

The chain uses TRBV5-1 and TRBJ2-7, with unresolved D. The V gene's germline CDR1 is SGHRS and CDR2 YFSETQ. The germline V and J ends were trimmed by 4 bases and 4 bases, with 18 bases remaining between them. This CDR3 comprises 15 residues. CDR3 DNA: TGCGCCAGCAGCCCCCATGACCCAGATCCTTACGAGCAGTACTTC. It codes for CASSPHDPDPYEQYF. Full variable domain (missing parts from reference TRBV5-1 and TRBJ2-7): KAGVTQTPRYLIKTRGQQVTLSCSPISGHRSVSWYQQTPGQGLQFLFEYFSETQRNKGNFPGRFSGRQFSNSRSEMNVSTLELGDSALYLCASSPHDPDPYEQYFGPGTRLTVT.

This chain uses TRBV4-1 with TRBJ1-2; D not resolved. The CDR3 has 14 residues. Germline CDR1 is MGHRA and CDR2 is YSYEKL. V was cut by 0 bases and J by 6 bases, with 11 bases left in between. This CDR3 reads CASSQDLGWDGYTF. The CDR3 DNA reads as TGCGCCAGCAGCCAAGATCTGGGGTGGGATGGCTACACCTTC.

The sample holds one count of this clone. This chain links TRBV2 with TRBJ2-1; possibly TRBD2 for D (6 bases). Germline V gives CDR1 SNHLY, CDR2 FYNNEI. Trimming took off 3 bases at V and 5 bases at J, with 14 bases between the two ends. The CDR3 has 15 residues. CDR3 bases: TGTGCCAGCAGTGATTGGGTTAGCGGAGACAATGAGCAGTTCTTC. This codes for CASSDWVSGDNEQFF.

The chain carries TRBV27 and TRBJ1-2, with a tentative D call TRBD1 (6 bases). This CDR3 region has 15 residues. The germline V gene encodes CDR1 MNHEY and CDR2 SMNVEV (reference sequence). V shed 5 bases and J shed 0 bases, with 13 bases lying between them. CDR3 protein: CASSTRQVANYGYTF. CDR3 bases: TGTGCCAGCAGTACCCGACAGGTAGCTAACTATGGCTACACCTTC.

The J gene is TRBJ2-3, the V gene TRBV28; no firm D call. V was pared by 1 base and J by 1 base, with 12 bases between. The CDR3 has 16 residues. Germline assignment: CDR1 MDHEN and CDR2 SYDVKM. The CDR3 nucleotides read TGTGCCAGCAGTTTATCACCCACATATGGCACAGATACGCAGTATTTT. Residues: CASSLSPTYGTDTQYF.

J is TRBJ2-7 and V is TRBV25-1; D unresolved. Trimming removed 1 base from V and 6 bases from J, with 22 bases in between. CDR1 and CDR2 (germline): MGHDK, SYGVNS. The CDR3 length is 17 residues. The CDR3 protein is CASSEFYVPDPTVEQYF. The CDR3 bases are TGTGCCAGCAGTGAATTTTACGTTCCGGACCCTACCGTCGAGCAGTACTTC.

The chain is built from TRBV12-5 and TRBJ1-5; D call uncertain. CDR1 and CDR2 from the germline V gene are LGHNT and FRNRAP. The CDR3 sequence is 13 residues long. V was trimmed by 1 base and J by 7 bases, leaving 8 bases between them. DNA for the CDR3: TGTGCTAGTGGTTTGGACCCCCTACAGCCCCAGCATTTT. Its translation: CASGLDPLQPQHF.

This chain connects TRBV7-6 to TRBJ2-3; 8 nucleotides match TRBD2. The CDR3 extends over 15 amino acids. The junction had 7 bases not matched to a gene; V was cut back by 2 bases and J by 6 bases. The germline CDR1 and CDR2 sequences are SGHVS and FNYEAQ. DNA for the CDR3: TGTGCCAGCAGCTTACTCCGGGAGGGCCGTGATACGCAGTATTTT. Encoded protein: CASSLLREGRDTQYF.